Detailed here is one T cell receptor (beta chain). Its antigen is currently unknown. The sample originates from a study of blood T cells in healthy people across ages. The CDR3 is 12 amino acids. With 3 bases removed from V and 8 bases from J, the gap between germline ends came to 10 bases. Germline lookup yields CDR1 MRHNA and CDR2 SNTAGT. Findings and caveats of the study: Older age went with lower TCR beta diversity per million T cells, in a roughly linear way.

The use of a sample-barcoded 5' primer and a J-beta primer mix characterized a second PCR of about 7 to 12 cycles. A 12-random-nucleotide template-switch adaptor tagged each cDNA molecule. TCRdb redid the calling of the 5' RACE reads with MiXCR, one entry per CDR3 protein. The table lists hundreds of thousands of distinct CDR3 sequences, approximately 40% of them singletons. The rearrangement joins TRBV6-4 to TRBJ1-2; D perhaps matches TRBD1 (5 bases). The sequenced sample consisted of blood. The TCR was taken from a man aged 80 or over in good health. The CDR3 nucleotides read TGTGCCAGCAGTGAAGCAGGGCTGGGCTACACCTTC. Translated, it gives CASSEAGLGYTF.